This entry concerns a single T cell receptor beta chain. The antigen remains unidentified. These data originate in a study of cytotoxic CD8 clonotypes in ibrutinib-treated CLL. Study-wide results and limits: Clonality increased at ibrutinib response, then returned toward baseline at progression. Samples were collected at differing times from sustained-remission and progressing patients. Researchers report that baseline clonality outpaced age-matched healthy donors and tracked circulating CD8+ T-cell counts. Treatment left the uncommon public clonotypes either contracted or stable in frequency.

The V gene end was trimmed by 6 bases and the J gene end by 2 bases; junction bases not matched to a gene: 5. There are 16 residues in the CDR3. Germline values: CDR1 LNHDA, CDR2 SQIVND (reference sequence). This table comes from immunoSEQ multiplex PCR, and its TCRdb copy is limited to in-frame clones, with some not included. In the table there are over 70,000 clones, roughly 77% of which are singletons. Sequencing was performed on PBMCs, taken after 12 months of ibrutinib treatment. This chain uses TRBV19 with TRBJ2-3; 13 bases match TRBD2. This TCR was sampled from a human donor with chronic lymphocytic leukemia. The CDR3: CASSTTSGGLTDTQYF. CDR3 nucleotide sequence: TGTGCCAGTAGCACGACTAGCGGGGGGCTCACAGATACGCAGTATTTT. Full variable domain (outside the CDR3, taken from reference TRBV19 and TRBJ2-3): DGGITQSPKYLFRKEGQNVTLSCEQNLNHDAMYWYRQDPGQGLRLIYYSQIVNDFQKGDIAEGYSVSREKKESFPLTVTSAQKNPTAFYLCASSTTSGGLTDTQYFGPGTRLTVL.